A selection of T cell receptor beta chains follows, all from one sample in a study of blood T cell repertoires in COVID-19. Only in-frame clones appear in the TCRdb table, and some are missing; sequencing was by immunoSEQ multiplex PCR. The sample includes about 160,000 clones, about 85% of them seen just once. Specimen: peripheral blood. These receptors were obtained from a human donor with acute or convalescent COVID-19. The donor label of this sample is uncertain. Both conserved end residues are part of each CDR3. A D gene is named only where the DNA matches it firmly. Clone size is stated in some rows and not others, as once, few, many or a class when expanded.

V gene: TRBV3-1/TRBV3-2
D gene: .
J gene: TRBJ1-1
clone size: .
CDR3 protein: CASSQGLEGLGTEAFF
CDR3 DNA: TGTGCCAGCAGCCAAGGATTGGAGGGGCTAGGGACTGAAGCTTTCTTT

V gene: TRBV4-3
D gene: .
J gene: TRBJ1-1
clone size: .
CDR3 protein: CASSQDHEGVGTEAFF
CDR3 DNA: TGCGCCAGCAGCCAAGATCACGAGGGAGTGGGCACTGAAGCTTTCTTT

V gene: TRBV5-4
D gene: TRBD1
J gene: TRBJ1-2
clone size: .
CDR3 protein: CASSGDRGYGYTF
CDR3 DNA: TGTGCCAGCAGCGGGGACAGGGGCTATGGCTACACCTTC

V gene: TRBV6-5
D gene: TRBD1
J gene: TRBJ2-4
clone size: .
CDR3 protein: CASVTGSGIQYF
CDR3 DNA: TGTGCCAGCGTGACAGGGTCTGGCATTCAGTACTTC

V gene: TRBV7-3
D gene: .
J gene: TRBJ1-1
clone size: .
CDR3 protein: CASSPRGEGLGTEAFF
CDR3 DNA: TGTGCCAGCAGCCCCCGGGGTGAGGGTCTAGGGACTGAAGCTTTCTTT

V gene: TRBV19
D gene: .
J gene: TRBJ1-2
clone size: .
CDR3 protein: CASSIGTGYYGYTF
CDR3 DNA: TGTGCCAGTAGTATAGGTACAGGGTACTATGGCTACACCTTC

V gene: TRBV5-5
D gene: TRBD1
J gene: TRBJ1-2
clone size: once
CDR3 protein: CASSLGAGQDYGYTF
CDR3 DNA: TGTGCCAGCAGCTTGGGGGCAGGACAGGACTATGGCTACACCTTC

V gene: TRBV7-2
D gene: .
J gene: TRBJ2-7
clone size: .
CDR3 protein: CASSLRQNYEQYF
CDR3 DNA: TGTGCCAGCAGCTTACGACAGAACTACGAGCAGTACTTC

V gene: TRBV6-5
D gene: TRBD1
J gene: TRBJ1-1
clone size: .
CDR3 protein: CASRFDRVNTEAFF
CDR3 DNA: TGTGCCAGCAGATTTGACAGGGTGAACACTGAAGCTTTCTTT

V gene: TRBV9
D gene: TRBD1
J gene: TRBJ1-1
clone size: .
CDR3 protein: CASSSRTGTNTEAFF
CDR3 DNA: TGTGCCAGCAGCTCCCGGACAGGGACTAACACTGAAGCTTTCTTT

V gene: TRBV24-1
D gene: TRBD2
J gene: TRBJ2-7
clone size: .
CDR3 protein: CATSDFFSSGGLYEQYF
CDR3 DNA: TGTGCCACCAGTGATTTTTTCTCTAGCGGCGGACTCTACGAGCAGTACTTC

V gene: TRBV11-2
D gene: .
J gene: TRBJ2-5
clone size: .
CDR3 protein: CASSHRETQYF
CDR3 DNA: TGTGCCAGCAGCCACCGGGAGACCCAGTACTTC

V gene: TRBV11-2
D gene: .
J gene: TRBJ1-6
clone size: .
CDR3 protein: CASSFRVSYNSPLHF
CDR3 DNA: TGTGCCAGCAGCTTCAGGGTTTCCTATAATTCACCCCTCCACTTT

V gene: TRBV4-1
D gene: TRBD1
J gene: TRBJ1-1
clone size: .
CDR3 protein: CASSQVWQGAPEAFF
CDR3 DNA: TGCGCCAGCAGCCAAGTTTGGCAGGGGGCTCCTGAAGCTTTCTTT

V gene: TRBV11-3
D gene: TRBD2
J gene: TRBJ2-1
clone size: .
CDR3 protein: CASSLGTGGTSYNEQFF
CDR3 DNA: TGTGCCAGCAGCTTAGGGACCGGGGGGACGTCCTACAATGAGCAGTTCTTC

V gene: TRBV7-8
D gene: TRBD2
J gene: TRBJ2-3
clone size: once
CDR3 protein: CASSFSGGGYTDTQYF
CDR3 DNA: TGTGCCAGCAGCTTTAGCGGGGGGGGGTACACAGATACGCAGTATTTT

V gene: TRBV29-1
D gene: TRBD1
J gene: TRBJ1-2
clone size: .
CDR3 protein: CSVVPSGTGVNGYTF
CDR3 DNA: TGCAGCGTTGTTCCATCGGGGACAGGGGTGAATGGCTACACCTTC

V gene: TRBV11-2
D gene: .
J gene: TRBJ1-4
clone size: few
CDR3 protein: CASSLVAGDWMFF
CDR3 DNA: TGTGCCAGCAGCTTAGTAGCTGGGGACTGGATGTTTTTT

V gene: TRBV9
D gene: TRBD1
J gene: TRBJ2-7
clone size: .
CDR3 protein: CASSPGQAYEQYF
CDR3 DNA: TGTGCCAGCAGCCCGGGACAGGCATACGAGCAGTACTTC

V gene: TRBV5-1
D gene: TRBD1
J gene: TRBJ2-2
clone size: once
CDR3 protein: CASRPDRGLWNTGELFF
CDR3 DNA: TGCGCCAGCAGACCAGACAGGGGGCTTTGGAACACCGGGGAGCTGTTTTTT

V gene: TRBV3-1/TRBV3-2
D gene: .
J gene: TRBJ2-2
clone size: .
CDR3 protein: CASSQRGTGELFF
CDR3 DNA: TGTGCCAGCAGCCAAAGAGGAACCGGGGAGCTGTTTTTT

V gene: TRBV28
D gene: TRBD1
J gene: TRBJ1-1
clone size: .
CDR3 protein: CASTPGTGTEAFF
CDR3 DNA: TGTGCCAGCACCCCCGGGACAGGGACTGAAGCTTTCTTT

V gene: TRBV6-5
D gene: .
J gene: TRBJ1-5
clone size: .
CDR3 protein: CASRGGDQPQHF
CDR3 DNA: TGTGCCAGCAGGGGAGGGGATCAGCCCCAGCATTTT

V gene: TRBV19
D gene: .
J gene: TRBJ1-1
clone size: .
CDR3 protein: CASSIDRPTEAFF
CDR3 DNA: TGTGCCAGTAGTATTGACAGGCCCACTGAAGCTTTCTTT

V gene: TRBV4-1
D gene: .
J gene: TRBJ2-7
clone size: few
CDR3 protein: CASSLNINRDEQYF
CDR3 DNA: TGCGCCAGCAGCCTAAACATAAACAGGGACGAGCAGTACTTC

V gene: TRBV19
D gene: .
J gene: TRBJ1-4
clone size: .
CDR3 protein: CASSPKGANEKLFF
CDR3 DNA: TGTGCCAGTAGTCCCAAAGGGGCTAATGAAAAACTGTTTTTT